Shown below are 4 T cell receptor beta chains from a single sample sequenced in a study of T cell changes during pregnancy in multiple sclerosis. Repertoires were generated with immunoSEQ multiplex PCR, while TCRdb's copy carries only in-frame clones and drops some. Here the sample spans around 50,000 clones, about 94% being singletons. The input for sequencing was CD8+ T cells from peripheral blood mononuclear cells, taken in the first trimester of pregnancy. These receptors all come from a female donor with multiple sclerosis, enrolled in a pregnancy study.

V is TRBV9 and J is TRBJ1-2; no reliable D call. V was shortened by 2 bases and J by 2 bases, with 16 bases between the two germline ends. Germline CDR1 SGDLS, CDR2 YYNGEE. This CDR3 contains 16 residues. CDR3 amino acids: CASSVGRDVLNYGYTF. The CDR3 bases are TGTGCCAGCAGCGTGGGGAGAGATGTTTTAAACTATGGCTACACCTTC.

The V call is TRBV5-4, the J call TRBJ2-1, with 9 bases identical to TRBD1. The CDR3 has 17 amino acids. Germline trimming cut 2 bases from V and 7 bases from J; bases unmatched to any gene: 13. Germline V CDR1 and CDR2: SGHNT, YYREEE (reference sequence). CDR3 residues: CASSLEKYDRGRNEQFF. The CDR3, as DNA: TGTGCCAGCAGCTTAGAAAAATACGACAGGGGGAGGAATGAGCAGTTCTTC.

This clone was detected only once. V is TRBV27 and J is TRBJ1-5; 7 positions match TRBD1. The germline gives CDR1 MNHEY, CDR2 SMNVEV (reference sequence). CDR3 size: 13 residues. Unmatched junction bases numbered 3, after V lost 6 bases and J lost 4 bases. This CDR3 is CASSRDSNQPQHF. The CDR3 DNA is TGTGCCAGCAGCAGGGACAGTAATCAGCCCCAGCATTTT.

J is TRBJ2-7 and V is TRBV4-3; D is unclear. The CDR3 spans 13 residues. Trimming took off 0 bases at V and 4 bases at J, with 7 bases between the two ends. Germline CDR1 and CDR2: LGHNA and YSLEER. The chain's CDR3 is CASSQDSSYEQYF. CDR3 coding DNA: TGCGCCAGCAGCCAAGATAGCAGTTACGAGCAGTACTTC.